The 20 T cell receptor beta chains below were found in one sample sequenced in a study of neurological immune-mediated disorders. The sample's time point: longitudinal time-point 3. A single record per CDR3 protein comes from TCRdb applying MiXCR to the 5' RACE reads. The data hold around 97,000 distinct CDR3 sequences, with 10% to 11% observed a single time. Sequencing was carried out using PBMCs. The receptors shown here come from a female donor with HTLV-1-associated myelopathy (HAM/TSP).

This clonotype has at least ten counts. CDR3 sequence reads: CASSLDRGTETQYF. The CDR3 DNA reads as TGTGCCAGCAGCTTAGACAGGGGCACAGAGACCCAGTACTTC. The chain couples TRBV7-8 to TRBJ2-5; 7 positions agree with TRBD1. Germline CDR1 reads SGHVS; CDR2 reads FQNEAQ. CDR3 length: 14 amino acids. With V trimmed by 1 base and J by 4 bases, 3 bases remained unmatched.

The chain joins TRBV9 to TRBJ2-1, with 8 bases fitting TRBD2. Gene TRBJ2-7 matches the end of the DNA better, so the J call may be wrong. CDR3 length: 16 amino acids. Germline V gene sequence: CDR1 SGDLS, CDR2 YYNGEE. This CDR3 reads CASSAQGGRRYDEQYF. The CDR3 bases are TGTGCCAGCAGCGCCCAGGGCGGGAGGAGATACGATGAGCAGTACTTC.

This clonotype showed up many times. CDR3 protein: CSARMGPYEQYF. CDR3 bases: TGCAGTGCTAGAATGGGTCCCTACGAGCAGTACTTC. V and J are TRBV20-1 and TRBJ2-7; D not resolved. CDR3 length equals 12 residues. Trimming took off 2 bases at V and 2 bases at J, with 7 bases between the two ends. Germline CDR1 reads DFQATT; CDR2 reads SNEGSKA (reference sequence).

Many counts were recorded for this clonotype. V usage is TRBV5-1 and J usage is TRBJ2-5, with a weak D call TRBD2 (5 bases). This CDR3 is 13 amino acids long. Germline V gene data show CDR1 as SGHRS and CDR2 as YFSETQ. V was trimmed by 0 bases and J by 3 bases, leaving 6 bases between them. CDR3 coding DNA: TGCGCCAGCAGCTTGGCGGAGGAAGAGACCCAGTACTTC. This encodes CASSLAEEETQYF.

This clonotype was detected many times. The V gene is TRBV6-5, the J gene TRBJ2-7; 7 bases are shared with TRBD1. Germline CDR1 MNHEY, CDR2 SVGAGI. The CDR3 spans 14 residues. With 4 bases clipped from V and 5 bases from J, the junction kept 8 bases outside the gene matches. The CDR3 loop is CASSSQGTVNEQYF. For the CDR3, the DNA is TGTGCCAGCAGTTCACAGGGGACGGTAAACGAGCAGTACTTC.

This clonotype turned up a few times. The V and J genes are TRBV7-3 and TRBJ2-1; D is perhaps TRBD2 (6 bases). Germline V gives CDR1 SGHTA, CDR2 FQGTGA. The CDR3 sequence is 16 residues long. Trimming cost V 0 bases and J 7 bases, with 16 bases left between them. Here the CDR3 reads CASSLTRGSHSNEQFF. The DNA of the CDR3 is TGTGCCAGCAGCTTAACCCGGGGGTCCCACTCAAATGAGCAGTTCTTC.

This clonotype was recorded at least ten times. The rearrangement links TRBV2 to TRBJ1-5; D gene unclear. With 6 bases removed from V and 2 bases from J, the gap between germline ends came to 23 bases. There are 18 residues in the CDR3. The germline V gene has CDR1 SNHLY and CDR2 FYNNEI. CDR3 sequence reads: CASSHPSEGPGRNQPQHF. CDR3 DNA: TGTGCCAGCAGCCACCCCTCGGAGGGTCCAGGTCGCAATCAGCCCCAGCATTTT. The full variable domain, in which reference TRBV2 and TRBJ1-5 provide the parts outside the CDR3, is EPEVTQTPSHQVTQMGQEVILRCVPISNHLYFYWYRQILGQKVEFLVSFYNNEISEKSEIFDDQFSVERPDGSNFTLKIRSTKLEDSAMYFCASSHPSEGPGRNQPQHFGDGTRLSIL.

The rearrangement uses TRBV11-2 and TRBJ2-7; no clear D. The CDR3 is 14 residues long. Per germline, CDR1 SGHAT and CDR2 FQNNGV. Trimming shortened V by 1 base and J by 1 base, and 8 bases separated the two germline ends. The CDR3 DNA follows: TGTGCCAGCAGCTTAGTGGTGAGGTCCTACGAGCAGTACTTC. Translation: CASSLVVRSYEQYF.

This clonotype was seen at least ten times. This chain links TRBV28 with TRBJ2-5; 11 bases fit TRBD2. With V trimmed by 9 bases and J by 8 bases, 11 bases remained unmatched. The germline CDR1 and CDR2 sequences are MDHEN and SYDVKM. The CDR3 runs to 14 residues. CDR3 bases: TGTGCCAGTCATAGCGGGGGGGCCGTCCGAACCCAGTACTTC. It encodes CASHSGGAVRTQYF.

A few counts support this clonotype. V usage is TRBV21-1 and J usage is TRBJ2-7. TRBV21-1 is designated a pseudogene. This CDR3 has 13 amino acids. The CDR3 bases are TGTGCCAGCTTTACAGCTCTTATGTACGAGCAGTACTTC. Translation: CASFTALMYEQYF.

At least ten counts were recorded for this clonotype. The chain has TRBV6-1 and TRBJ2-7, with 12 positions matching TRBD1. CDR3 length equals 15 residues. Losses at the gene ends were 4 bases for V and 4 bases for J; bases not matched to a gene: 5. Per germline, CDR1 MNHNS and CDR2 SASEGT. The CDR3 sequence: CASSGGTGGGYEQYF. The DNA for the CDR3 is TGTGCCAGCAGTGGCGGGACAGGGGGCGGGTACGAGCAGTACTTC.

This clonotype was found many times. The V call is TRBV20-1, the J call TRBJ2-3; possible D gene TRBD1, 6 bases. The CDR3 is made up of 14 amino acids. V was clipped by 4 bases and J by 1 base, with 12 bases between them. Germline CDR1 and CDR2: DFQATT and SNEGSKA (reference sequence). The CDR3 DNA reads TGCAGTGCTATTCAGGGGCCGGGCACAGATACGCAGTATTTT. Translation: CSAIQGPGTDTQYF.

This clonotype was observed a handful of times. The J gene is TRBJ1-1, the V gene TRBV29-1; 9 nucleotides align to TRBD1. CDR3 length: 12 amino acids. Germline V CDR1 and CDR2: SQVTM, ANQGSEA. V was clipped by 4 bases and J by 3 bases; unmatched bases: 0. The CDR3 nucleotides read TGCAGCGTTGGGACAGGGGACACTGAAGCTTTCTTT. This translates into CSVGTGDTEAFF.

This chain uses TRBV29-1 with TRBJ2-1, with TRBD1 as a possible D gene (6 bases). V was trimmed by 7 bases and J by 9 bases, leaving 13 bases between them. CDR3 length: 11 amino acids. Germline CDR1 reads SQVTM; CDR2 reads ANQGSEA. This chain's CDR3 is CSGKTGIEQFF. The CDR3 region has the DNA TGCAGCGGGAAAACAGGGATTGAGCAGTTCTTC.

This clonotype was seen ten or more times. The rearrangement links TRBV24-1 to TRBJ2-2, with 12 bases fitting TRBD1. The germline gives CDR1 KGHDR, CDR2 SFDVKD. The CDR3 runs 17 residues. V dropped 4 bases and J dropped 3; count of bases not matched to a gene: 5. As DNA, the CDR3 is TGTGCCACCAGTGACCGGGGACAGGGGGCCTACACCGGGGAGCTGTTTTTT. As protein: CATSDRGQGAYTGELFF.

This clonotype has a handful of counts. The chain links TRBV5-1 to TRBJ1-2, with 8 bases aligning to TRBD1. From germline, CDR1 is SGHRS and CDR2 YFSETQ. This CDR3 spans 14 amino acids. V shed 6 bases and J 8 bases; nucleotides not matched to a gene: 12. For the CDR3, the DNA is TGCGCCAGCACCTCTTCGGACAGGGTGGGCGGCTACACCTTC. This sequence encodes CASTSSDRVGGYTF.

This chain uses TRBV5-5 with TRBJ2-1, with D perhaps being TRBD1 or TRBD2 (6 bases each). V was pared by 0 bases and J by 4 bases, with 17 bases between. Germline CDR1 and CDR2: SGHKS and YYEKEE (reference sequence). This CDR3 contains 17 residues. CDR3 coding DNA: TGTGCCAGCAGCTTGGCCCCCGGAGGGGGGACATACAATGAGCAGTTCTTC. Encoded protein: CASSLAPGGGTYNEQFF.

This CDR3 reads CASSFGLAGGYEQYF. Written as DNA, the CDR3 is TGCGCCAGCAGCTTTGGCTTAGCGGGGGGCTACGAGCAGTACTTC. V gene TRBV5-1 combines with J gene TRBJ2-7; 10 nucleotides agree with TRBD2. Unmatched junction bases numbered 5, after V lost 2 bases and J lost 3 bases. The CDR3 has 15 amino acids. From germline, CDR1 is SGHRS and CDR2 YFSETQ.

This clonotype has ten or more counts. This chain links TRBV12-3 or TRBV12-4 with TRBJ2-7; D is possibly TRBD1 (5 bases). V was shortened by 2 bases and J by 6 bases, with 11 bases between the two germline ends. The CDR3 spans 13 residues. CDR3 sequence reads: CASSLQGRGEQYF. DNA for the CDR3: TGTGCCAGCAGTTTACAGGGTAGGGGCGAGCAGTACTTC.

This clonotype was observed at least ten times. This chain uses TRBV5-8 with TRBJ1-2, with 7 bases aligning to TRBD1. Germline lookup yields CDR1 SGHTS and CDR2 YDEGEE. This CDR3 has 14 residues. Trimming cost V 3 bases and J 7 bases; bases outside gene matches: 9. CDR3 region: CASSSRTGPLGYTF. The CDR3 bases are TGTGCCAGCAGCTCGCGGACAGGTCCTCTTGGCTACACCTTC.